This is a list of T cell receptor beta chains from one sample in a study of blood T cell repertoires in COVID-19. The assay was immunoSEQ multiplex PCR, and TCRdb's table has in-frame clones only and misses some. The repertoire consists of 53,000 or so clones, with about 80% occurring once and the leading ten covering around 20%. Input material: peripheral blood. The receptors derive from a man in his fifties or sixties with active or convalescent COVID-19. CDR3s include the opening cysteine and the closing phenylalanine or tryptophan. A D gene is named only where the DNA matches it firmly. Only some rows state a clone size, as once, few, many or a class for expanded clones.

CASSEGRDRGTKNIQYF	few	TRBD1	TRBV10-1	TRBJ2-4
CAWGGGLSNQPQHF	few	TRBD1	TRBV30	TRBJ1-5
CASSLIPVGGTEQFF	.	TRBD2	TRBV7-3	TRBJ2-1
CASTASGSSYGYTF	few	.	TRBV19	TRBJ1-2
CASTPGQPYGYTF	.	TRBD1	TRBV7-2	TRBJ1-2
CASSYPGGFGGYTF	.	.	TRBV6-5	TRBJ1-2
CASSLPGQGARETQYF	.	TRBD1	TRBV5-1	TRBJ2-5
CASTGLGYEQYF	.	.	TRBV19	TRBJ2-7
CASSEYGTYNEQFF	.	.	TRBV10-1	TRBJ2-1
CASSSREAGANVLTF	once	.	TRBV11-3	TRBJ2-6
CSVVGENTIYF	.	.	TRBV29-1	TRBJ1-3
CASSLGGPGYEQYF	.	.	TRBV7-6	TRBJ2-7
CASSLSPISGNTIYF	few	.	TRBV5-1	TRBJ1-3
CASSPGLVGQETQYF	.	TRBD2	TRBV10-2	TRBJ2-5
CASSWGFGNQPQHF	.	.	TRBV6-6	TRBJ1-5
CSVGDWQNYTF	.	.	TRBV29-1	TRBJ1-2
CASSVGGSSYEQYF	few	.	TRBV9	TRBJ2-7
CASSLVRAGELFF	.	.	TRBV11-2	TRBJ2-2
CASSQYAGYGYTF	.	.	TRBV5-6	TRBJ1-2
CASSSSAGSYEQHF	.	.	TRBV27	TRBJ2-7
CASSTGTLGANVLTF	.	.	TRBV19	TRBJ2-6
CASSQDPAGGKEQFF	few	TRBD2	TRBV14	TRBJ2-1
CASSIMTRPGGEQFF	.	.	TRBV11-2	TRBJ2-1
CASSRTAVLTSGGDNEQFF	.	TRBD2	TRBV3-1/TRBV3-2	TRBJ2-1
CASSAGTSGYEQYF	.	TRBD2	TRBV19	TRBJ2-7
CASRGLFTGKSNQPQHF	.	.	TRBV2	TRBJ1-5
CASSQDRSGRFIGELFF	.	.	TRBV14	TRBJ2-2
CAWSRGKKLFF	.	.	TRBV30	TRBJ1-4
CASSGTPVRKEQYF	.	.	TRBV6-5	TRBJ2-7
CASSLQRGPGGTQYF	.	TRBD2	TRBV14	TRBJ2-5
CASSLTSGSSGELFF	.	TRBD2	TRBV6-2/TRBV6-3	TRBJ2-2
CASSLAAQGGGYTF	.	.	TRBV13	TRBJ1-2
CASSYSGTGLNTEAFF	.	.	TRBV6-5	TRBJ1-1
CASSVAADWNSPLHF	.	.	TRBV9	TRBJ1-6
CASRADRNQPQHF	.	.	TRBV6-5	TRBJ1-5
CAISKPGSYEQYF	.	.	TRBV10-3	TRBJ2-7
CASRDRENQPQHF	many	.	TRBV2	TRBJ1-5
CASSPRPGQSVQYF	.	.	TRBV5-4	TRBJ2-7
CASNSGISFGEQYF	.	.	TRBV6-6	TRBJ2-7
CASSIEALASGNEQFF	.	TRBD2	TRBV19	TRBJ2-1
CASSKTGSGSTGELFF	once	.	TRBV5-1	TRBJ2-2
CAIEHRDRGNEKLFF	.	TRBD1	TRBV7-9	TRBJ1-4
CASSQDQRQGDNEQFF	.	TRBD1	TRBV3-1/TRBV3-2	TRBJ2-1
CASSESGQGWRGTFF	many	TRBD1	TRBV10-1	TRBJ1-1
CASSQGTGGLDGYTF	.	TRBD1	TRBV4-1	TRBJ1-2
CASSIQGLETEQYF	.	.	TRBV5-4	TRBJ2-7
CASSPRDRGRQGEKLFF	.	TRBD1	TRBV7-2	TRBJ1-4
CASSQGQGGANYNSPLHF	.	.	TRBV4-1	TRBJ1-6
CASSRLRQGRDEQFF	few	TRBD1	TRBV7-7	TRBJ2-1
CASSYLSYGYTF	.	.	TRBV12-3/TRBV12-4	TRBJ1-2
CSASPGQGTEAFF	.	TRBD1	TRBV20-1	TRBJ1-1
CASSIERFTDTQYF	.	.	TRBV19	TRBJ2-3
CSASRSQETQYF	.	.	TRBV20-1	TRBJ2-5
CATPRPVSSTDTQYF	.	.	TRBV24-1	TRBJ2-3
CASSLSTSGTRETQYF	.	TRBD2	TRBV5-1	TRBJ2-5
CATSTGGETQYF	.	TRBD1	TRBV19	TRBJ2-5
CASSLVGRQPQHF	.	.	TRBV12-3/TRBV12-4	TRBJ1-5
CASRGAGGNQPQHF	.	.	TRBV6-5	TRBJ1-5
CASSFFLGLEAFF	once	.	TRBV7-9	TRBJ1-1
CASINERESQETQYF	.	TRBD2	TRBV7-2	TRBJ2-5